This TCR beta chain comes out of a study of glioma-infiltrating T cells after dendritic cell vaccination. Study as a whole: Patients had newly diagnosed or recurrent glioblastoma and received dendritic cell vaccines. Study outcomes and limitations: Higher TCR clonality did not directly relate to longer survival.

Blood PBMC samples: pre-vaccination, two weeks post third vaccination, and at tumor progression. The V and J ends lost 2 bases and 8 bases, in that order; junction bases with no gene match: 2. The CDR3 totals 12 residues. Germline CDR1 is SGHTA and CDR2 is FQGNSA. With regard to this clone: Antigen unknown.

The primer mix had 60 V beta and 13 J beta primers. Libraries were prepared by immunoSEQ multiplex PCR; TCRdb keeps only in-frame clonotypes and omits some of them. The repertoire holds about 92,000 clones, with more than 75% as singletons. This chain joins TRBV7-2 and TRBJ1-2; 7 positions match TRBD1. This clonotype was sampled from a human donor with glioblastoma. The sample here was blood, taken before dendritic cell vaccination. CDR3 loop: CASSLQGVGYTF. CDR3 nucleotides: TGTGCCAGCAGCTTACAGGGGGTCGGCTACACCTTC.